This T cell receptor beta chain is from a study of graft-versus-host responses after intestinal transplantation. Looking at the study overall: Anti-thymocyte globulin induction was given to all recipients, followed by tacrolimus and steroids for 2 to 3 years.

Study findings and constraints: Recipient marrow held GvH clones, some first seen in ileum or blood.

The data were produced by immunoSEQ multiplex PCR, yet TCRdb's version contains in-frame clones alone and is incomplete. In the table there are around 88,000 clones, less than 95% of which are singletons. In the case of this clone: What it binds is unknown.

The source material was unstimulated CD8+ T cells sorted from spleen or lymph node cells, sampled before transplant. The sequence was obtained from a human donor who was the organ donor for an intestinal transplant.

CDR3 DNA: TGTGCCAGCAGTCCTTATAGCGGGTCGACCAATGAGCAGTTCTTC. Protein: CASSPYSGSTNEQFF. The gene calls are TRBV6-1 and TRBJ2-1; 7 bases agree with TRBD2. After removal of 5 bases from V and 6 bases from J, the junction contained 10 bases not matched to a gene. The CDR3 is made up of 15 amino acids. The germline V gene has CDR1 MNHNS and CDR2 SASEGT.